These 24 T cell receptor beta chains were all obtained from the same sample, sequenced in a study of control samples from healthy donors and cancer patients. The table came from immunoSEQ multiplex PCR; TCRdb's copy has only in-frame clones and leaves some out. The repertoire consists of some 140,000 clones, with approximately 90% occurring once and the leading ten covering approximately 8.6%. The sequencing sample was made of blood. The receptors shown here come from a woman aged 25 to 45 in good health.

CDR3 residues: CASGVGRSNQPQHF. As DNA, the CDR3 is TGTGCCAGTGGGGTCGGACGGAGCAATCAGCCCCAGCATTTT. This chain links TRBV19 with TRBJ1-5; no clear D. The CDR3 has 14 residues. Germline values: CDR1 LNHDA, CDR2 SQIVND (reference sequence). V dropped 8 bases and J dropped 1 base, with 12 bases sitting between them.

The chain carries TRBV5-6 and TRBJ2-1, with TRBD2 matching over 12 bases. V lost 4 bases and J lost 8; bases outside the gene matches: 7. CDR3 length equals 15 residues. Germline V gene lookup returns CDR1 SGHDT and CDR2 YYEEEE. Here the CDR3 reads CASSAGTSGSHEQFF. As DNA, the CDR3 is TGTGCCAGCAGCGCCGGGACTAGCGGGTCCCATGAGCAGTTCTTC.

V is TRBV5-1 and J is TRBJ1-2; 12 bases are shared with TRBD1. The germline V gene encodes CDR1 SGHRS and CDR2 YFSETQ. Trimming removed 2 bases from V and 7 bases from J; junction bases left unmatched: 6. The CDR3 sequence is 15 residues long. CDR3 protein: CASSLGTGGASGYTF. CDR3 bases: TGCGCCAGCAGCTTAGGGACAGGGGGCGCGTCTGGCTACACCTTC.

The genes are TRBV19 and TRBJ2-6; 10 bases agree with TRBD1. Trimming at V came to 1 base and at J to 0 bases, leaving 0 bases not matched to a gene. Germline loops: CDR1 LNHDA, CDR2 SQIVND (reference sequence). The CDR3 loop spans 17 amino acids. The CDR3 reads CASSIGTGGSGANVLTF. Written as DNA, the CDR3 is TGTGCCAGTAGTATAGGGACAGGGGGCTCTGGGGCCAACGTCCTGACTTTC.

The chain recombines TRBV19 with TRBJ2-6; 7 nucleotides agree with TRBD1. Germline V gene lookup returns CDR1 LNHDA and CDR2 SQIVND (reference sequence). This CDR3 is 17 amino acids long. V dropped 3 bases and J dropped 4; count of bases not matched to a gene: 9. The CDR3 region has the DNA TGTGCCAGTAGTATCTCGACAACAGGGGTCGGGGCCAACGTCCTGACTTTC. Amino acid sequence: CASSISTTGVGANVLTF. Full variable domain (missing parts from reference TRBV19 and TRBJ2-6): DGGITQSPKYLFRKEGQNVTLSCEQNLNHDAMYWYRQDPGQGLRLIYYSQIVNDFQKGDIAEGYSVSREKKESFPLTVTSAQKNPTAFYLCASSISTTGVGANVLTFGAGSRLTVL.

The J gene is TRBJ1-1, the V gene TRBV5-1, with no clear D. The V gene's germline CDR1 is SGHRS and CDR2 YFSETQ. V lost 7 bases and J lost 1, with 8 bases in between. The CDR3 covers 12 residues. CDR3 loop: CASRGGNTEAFF. The CDR3 DNA is TGCGCCAGCCGAGGTGGGAACACTGAAGCTTTCTTT.

The V call is TRBV4-2, the J call TRBJ1-3; no clear D. The CDR3 runs 15 residues. Germline CDR1 is LGHNA and CDR2 is YNFKEQ. V lost 1 base, J lost 0 bases, and 7 bases lay in between. As DNA, the CDR3 is TGTGCCAGCAGCCAAGCGGGAACCTCTGGAAACACCATATATTTT. It specifies CASSQAGTSGNTIYF.

The chain recombines TRBV29-1 with TRBJ1-1; 8 bases align to TRBD1. CDR1 and CDR2 (germline): SQVTM, ANQGSEA. Trimming cost V 6 bases and J 7 bases; bases outside gene matches: 7. The CDR3 runs 12 residues. CDR3 nucleotide sequence: TGCAGCGTCCTATTCGGACAGGGTGAAGCTTTCTTT. This sequence encodes CSVLFGQGEAFF.

The rearrangement joins TRBV5-1 to TRBJ1-5; 10 bases match TRBD1. This CDR3 region has 18 residues. CDR1 SGHRS and CDR2 YFSETQ come from the germline V gene. V dropped 3 bases and J dropped 0; count of bases not matched to a gene: 9. CDR3 in DNA: TGCGCCAGCAGCTACCGGGACAGGGGAACTGATAGCAATCAGCCCCAGCATTTT. Its translation is CASSYRDRGTDSNQPQHF. The complete variable domain, with remaining parts taken from reference TRBV5-1 and TRBJ1-5, reads KAGVTQTPRYLIKTRGQQVTLSCSPISGHRSVSWYQQTPGQGLQFLFEYFSETQRNKGNFPGRFSGRQFSNSRSEMNVSTLELGDSALYLCASSYRDRGTDSNQPQHFGDGTRLSIL.

The genes are TRBV5-1 and TRBJ2-6; 11 nucleotides align to TRBD1. The CDR3 totals 16 residues. The germline V gene has CDR1 SGHRS and CDR2 YFSETQ. V shed 3 bases and J 2 bases; nucleotides not matched to a gene: 1. CDR3 in amino acids: CASSWTGGAGANVLTF. In nucleotides, the CDR3 is TGCGCCAGCAGCTGGACAGGGGGCGCTGGGGCCAACGTCCTGACTTTC.

This clone was found once. The chain employs TRBV11-2 and TRBJ2-2, with 9 bases matching TRBD1. The germline gives CDR1 SGHAT, CDR2 FQNNGV. The junction had 6 bases not matched to a gene; V was cut back by 5 bases and J by 5 bases. The CDR3 runs 15 residues. The CDR3 spells CASSPQGARTGELFF. The CDR3 DNA follows: TGTGCCAGCAGCCCACAGGGGGCTCGTACCGGGGAGCTGTTTTTT.

This clone appeared a single time. The V call is TRBV11-3, the J call TRBJ2-1, with 11 bases aligning to TRBD1. V gave up 1 base and J gave up 6 bases; unmatched junction bases: 5. Germline V gene data show CDR1 as SGHNT and CDR2 as YENEEA. There are 16 residues in the CDR3. Here the CDR3 DNA reads TGTGCCAGCAGCTTAGTAGGGGGACAGGGGGGCAATGAGCAGTTCTTC. This sequence encodes CASSLVGGQGGNEQFF. The full variable domain, its missing parts supplied by reference TRBV11-3 and TRBJ2-1, is EAGVVQSPRYKIIEKKQPVAFWCNPISGHNTLYWYLQNLGQGPELLIRYENEEAVDDSQLPKDRFSAERLKGVDSTLKIQPAELGDSAVYLCASSLVGGQGGNEQFFGPGTRLTVL.

The V gene is TRBV4-1, the J gene TRBJ1-4; no clear D gene. The CDR3 is made up of 15 amino acids. The V gene's germline CDR1 is MGHRA and CDR2 YSYEKL. V lost 0 bases to trimming and J lost 8 bases, with 13 bases between them. The DNA for the CDR3 is TGCGCCAGCAGCCAAGAGAGTAGGGCTGGAGAAAAACTGTTTTTT. This codes for CASSQESRAGEKLFF.

This chain connects TRBV10-3 to TRBJ1-1, with 10 bases that match TRBD1. Germline V gene data show CDR1 as ENHRY and CDR2 as SYGVKD. The CDR3 consists of 15 residues. V was pared by 4 bases and J by 5 bases, with 7 bases of the junction left unmatched. The CDR3 loop reads CAISVSGTGVTEAFF. The CDR3 nucleotides read TGTGCCATCAGTGTATCCGGGACAGGGGTTACTGAAGCTTTCTTT.

This rearrangement joins TRBV3-1 (or the pseudogene TRBV3-2) to TRBJ1-1; D call uncertain. Germline lookup yields CDR1 LGHDT and CDR2 YNNKEL (reference sequence). CDR3 size: 15 residues. The ends were cut back, 1 base at V and 1 base at J, with 10 bases in the middle. CDR3 DNA: TGTGCCAGCAGCCAAGCCGGGCCGGGGAACACTGAAGCTTTCTTT. This gives the protein CASSQAGPGNTEAFF.

This clone turned up a few times. The rearrangement uses TRBV7-2 and TRBJ2-5; maybe TRBD1 (6 bases). This CDR3 has 16 amino acids. Per the germline V gene, CDR1 is SGHTA and CDR2 is FQGNSA. The V end lost 1 base, the J end lost 2 bases, and 14 bases lay between the germline ends. The CDR3, as DNA: TGTGCCAGCAGCTTAGTACTCACGGACAGTCAAGAGACCCAGTACTTC. It translates to CASSLVLTDSQETQYF. Complete variable domain (other parts from reference TRBV7-2 and TRBJ2-5): GAGVSQSPSNKVTEKGKDVELRCDPISGHTALYWYRQSLGQGLEFLIYFQGNSAPDKSGLPSDRFSAERTGGSVSTLTIQRTQQEDSAVYLCASSLVLTDSQETQYFGPGTRLLVL.

The V gene is TRBV25-1, the J gene TRBJ2-5; perhaps TRBD1 as D (6 bases). The length of the CDR3 is 12 residues. The V end lost 6 bases, the J end lost 5 bases, and 10 bases lay between the germline ends. Per germline, CDR1 MGHDK and CDR2 SYGVNS. As DNA, the CDR3 is TGTGCCAGCAGACAGGGCCCCGAGACCCAGTACTTC. Its protein product is CASRQGPETQYF.

This chain joins TRBV11-3 and TRBJ1-2, with D hard to call. The CDR3 has 15 amino acids. V lost 1 base to trimming and J lost 0 bases, with 9 bases between them. Germline CDR1 is SGHNT and CDR2 is YENEEA. The CDR3, as DNA: TGTGCCAGCAGCTTAGGGCAGGTCACTAACTATGGCTACACCTTC. This gives the protein CASSLGQVTNYGYTF.

The chain is built from TRBV6-5 and TRBJ1-1, with D perhaps matching TRBD1 (6 bases). Per the germline V gene, CDR1 is MNHEY and CDR2 is SVGAGI. V was shortened by 8 bases and J by 11 bases, with 18 bases between the two germline ends. The CDR3 is 12 residues long. Written as DNA, the CDR3 is TGTGCCAGCTCTCAGGGGCAATCACGGGCTTTCTTT. Residues: CASSQGQSRAFF.

This sequence joins TRBV2 and TRBJ2-5; tentative D call: TRBD1 (6 bases). The V and J ends lost 6 bases and 0 bases respectively, with 14 bases between them. The CDR3 length is 15 residues. CDR1 and CDR2 from the germline V gene are SNHLY and FYNNEI. CDR3 sequence (DNA): TGTGCCAGCAGCGAGACAGGCAAACACCAAGAGACCCAGTACTTC. This gives the protein CASSETGKHQETQYF.

This clone was seen only once. J is TRBJ2-3 and V is TRBV5-6; 7 nucleotides line up with TRBD1. The germline V gene has CDR1 SGHDT and CDR2 YYEEEE. Trimming took 0 bases from V and 1 from J; bases not matched to a gene: 5. The CDR3 has 16 amino acids. The DNA for the CDR3 is TGTGCCAGCAGCTTGGTAGGGGGCGCTGGCACAGATACGCAGTATTTT. It translates to CASSLVGGAGTDTQYF.

In this sample, this clone turned up once. The chain uses TRBV9 and TRBJ2-1; D is perhaps TRBD2 (5 bases). In germline, CDR1 is SGDLS, CDR2 YYNGEE. The CDR3 covers 15 residues. V gave up 3 bases and J gave up 2 bases, with 12 bases separating them. CDR3 protein: CASSGDTGTYNEQFF. CDR3 bases: TGTGCCAGCAGCGGTGATACGGGGACCTACAATGAGCAGTTCTTC.

J is TRBJ2-5 and V is TRBV9; D is undetermined. V gave up 2 bases and J gave up 2 bases, with 7 bases separating them. This CDR3 spans 13 amino acids. From germline, CDR1 is SGDLS and CDR2 YYNGEE. CDR3 loop: CASSVGLQETQYF. CDR3 nucleotide sequence: TGTGCCAGCAGCGTCGGGCTACAAGAGACCCAGTACTTC.

The rearrangement joins TRBV5-1 to TRBJ1-1, with 8 bases identical to TRBD1. After removal of 4 bases from V and 0 bases from J, the junction contained 2 bases not matched to a gene. CDR3 size: 14 residues. Germline V CDR1 and CDR2: SGHRS, YFSETQ. The CDR3 sequence is CASSTGGMNTEAFF. CDR3 nucleotide sequence: TGCGCCAGCAGCACAGGGGGTATGAACACTGAAGCTTTCTTT.